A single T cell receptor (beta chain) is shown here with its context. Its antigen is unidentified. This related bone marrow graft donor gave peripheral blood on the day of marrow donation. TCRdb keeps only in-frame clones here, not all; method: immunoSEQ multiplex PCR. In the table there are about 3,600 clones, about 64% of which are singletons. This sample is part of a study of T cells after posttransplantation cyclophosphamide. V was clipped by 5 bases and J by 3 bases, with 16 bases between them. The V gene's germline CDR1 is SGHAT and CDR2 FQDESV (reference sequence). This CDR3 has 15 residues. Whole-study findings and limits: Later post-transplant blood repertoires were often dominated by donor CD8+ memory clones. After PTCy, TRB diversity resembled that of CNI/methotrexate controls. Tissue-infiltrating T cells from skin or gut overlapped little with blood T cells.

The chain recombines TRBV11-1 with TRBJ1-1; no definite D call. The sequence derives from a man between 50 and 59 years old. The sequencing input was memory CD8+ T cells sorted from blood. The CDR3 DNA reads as TGTGCCAGCAGCAGCGGGTGGGGTCGGGACACTGAAGCTTTCTTT. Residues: CASSSGWGRDTEAFF.